This TCR beta chain was retrieved from a study of metastatic and nonmetastatic thyroid tumors. General study points: The study reportedly found significantly higher TCR beta diversity in malignant thyroid tumors than benign nodules, in blood and tumor.

The entire patient cohort was treatment-naive prior to thyroid surgery. Trimming took off 1 base at V and 8 bases at J, with 18 bases between the two ends. The CDR3 has 17 residues. The germline V gene encodes CDR1 LGHDT and CDR2 YNNKEL (reference sequence). Under the authors' procedure: Differences in CDR3 between clinicopathological groups were drawn on to build a classifier intended to discriminate distant-metastatic papillary thyroid cancer patients. TCRdb re-clonotyped the PCR reads via MiXCR. For this entry, the V and J calls and clone size follow TCRdb and not the study's own pipeline. The data show about 85,000 clones, with over 8.5% seen just once and roughly 10% held by the top ten. As to this clone: Its target is unknown.

The sample consisted of blood. The chain links TRBV3-1 to TRBJ1-6; D gene uncertain. The TCR originated in a female donor with papillary thyroid cancer or a benign thyroid nodule (not recorded which). Some clones in this sample may be carry-over from other donors' samples. CDR3 coding DNA: TGTGCCAGCAGCCAAGTTGGCGGAGGGATAAGGTATTCACCCCTCCACTTT. Protein sequence: CASSQVGGGIRYSPLHF.